This paragraph covers one TCR beta chain sequence. Its matching antigen is unknown. V was shortened by 0 bases and J by 5 bases, with 11 bases between the two germline ends. The V gene's germline CDR1 is LGHNA and CDR2 YSLEER. CDR3 size: 15 residues. This entry belongs to a study of shared clonotypes between healthy human individuals. Study background: CD4 naive and CD4 memory each took three plates per donor, while CD8 naive took two and CD8 memory one. Overall study findings and caveats: Genetic and exposure-history diversity was limited by the small donor number.

Produced via immunoSEQ multiplex PCR; TCRdb's table is partial and in-frame only. The data hold about 2 million clones, with 85% to 95% observed a single time. CD4+ cell separation produced CD45RA+ naive and CD45RA-negative memory subsets. This clonotype was obtained from a man aged 18 to 35 in good health. The material sequenced was naive CD4+ T cells sorted from blood. Subset indicated: CD45RA+ positively selected. The chain has TRBV4-3 and TRBJ2-1, with unresolved D. The CDR3 DNA reads as TGCGCCAGCAGCCAAGATAGGCTGGCCAACAATGAGCAGTTCTTC. The encoded protein is CASSQDRLANNEQFF.